Shown below are 5 T cell receptor beta chains from a single sample sequenced in a study of post-analysis software for immune sequencing data. Study outcomes and limitations: There were a few TRBV segments more frequent in patients than controls, and TRBV5-6, TRBV5-1 and TRBV20-1 were among them.

These receptors are not linked to any known antigen. Presence of unique molecular identifiers characterized the TCR beta cDNA libraries. TCRdb re-analysed the PCR reads in MiXCR, keeping a single row per CDR3 protein. The table lists about 500,000 distinct CDR3 sequences, under 55% of them singletons, with 12% in the top ten. The sequenced sample consisted of blood. All receptors derive from a girl between 10 and 17 years old with multiple sclerosis.

This clonotype was seen more than once but under ten times. The genes are TRBV12-3 or TRBV12-4 and TRBJ2-1; weak D call: TRBD2 (6 bases). V was cut by 3 bases and J by 7 bases, with 19 bases left in between. This CDR3 is 16 amino acids long. The CDR3 nucleotides are TGTGCCAGCAGTTTTTCCACCGGGAGTCTAAGGAATGAGCAGTTCTTC. It encodes CASSFSTGSLRNEQFF.

The sample holds a few counts of this clonotype. V and J are TRBV27 and TRBJ2-5; 11 nucleotides align to TRBD2. V was clipped by 8 bases and J by 3 bases; unmatched bases: 11. CDR1 MNHEY and CDR2 SMNVEV come from the germline V gene (reference sequence). The CDR3 is 16 residues long. CDR3 DNA: TGTGCCAGCGGATCCGGGACTAGCGGAGCGGAAGAGACCCAGTACTTC. Protein sequence: CASGSGTSGAEETQYF.

The chain carries TRBV20-1 and TRBJ1-2; no reliable D call. Germline CDR1 and CDR2: DFQATT and SNEGSKA (reference sequence). There are 12 residues in the CDR3. The CDR3 region is CNADLGDYGYTF. CDR3 in DNA: TGCAATGCGGACCTGGGCGACTATGGCTACACCTTC.

V and J are TRBV9 and TRBJ2-3; TRBD1 aligns across 9 bases. In germline, CDR1 is SGDLS, CDR2 YYNGEE. The J segment lost 1 base and the V segment lost 3 bases, leaving 6 bases of the junction unmatched. CDR3 length equals 16 residues. CDR3 sequence reads: CASSARQGDRTDTQYF. As DNA, the CDR3 is TGTGCCAGCAGCGCACGACAGGGGGATCGCACAGATACGCAGTATTTT.

This chain connects TRBV7-3 to TRBJ2-1; D may be TRBD1 or TRBD2 (5 bases each). The CDR3 has 17 amino acids. Trimming shortened V by 1 base and J by 5 bases, and 18 bases separated the two germline ends. Germline lookup yields CDR1 SGHTA and CDR2 FQGTGA. CDR3: CASSLIPGTPGDNEQFF. The DNA of the CDR3 is TGTGCCAGCAGCTTAATACCCGGGACCCCCGGGGACAATGAGCAGTTCTTC.